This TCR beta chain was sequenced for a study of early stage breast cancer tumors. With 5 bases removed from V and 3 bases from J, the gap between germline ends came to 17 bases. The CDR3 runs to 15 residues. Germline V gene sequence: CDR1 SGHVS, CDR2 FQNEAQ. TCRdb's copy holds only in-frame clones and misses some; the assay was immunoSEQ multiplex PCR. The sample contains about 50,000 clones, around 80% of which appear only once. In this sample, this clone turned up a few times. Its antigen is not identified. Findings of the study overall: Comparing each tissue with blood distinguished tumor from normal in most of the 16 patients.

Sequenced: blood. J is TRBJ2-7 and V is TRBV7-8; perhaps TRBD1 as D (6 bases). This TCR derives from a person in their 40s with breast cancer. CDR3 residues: CASSPQLGGDYEQYF. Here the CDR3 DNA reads TGTGCCAGCAGCCCACAACTAGGGGGAGACTACGAGCAGTACTTC.